These 10 T cell receptor beta chains originate from one sample sequenced in a study of blood T cell repertoires in COVID-19. Produced via immunoSEQ multiplex PCR; TCRdb's table is partial and in-frame only. The data hold around 29,000 clones, with 85% observed a single time. Source material: peripheral blood. Receptor source: a woman in her fifties or sixties with active COVID-19.

The genes are TRBV7-8 and TRBJ2-3; 8 bases fit TRBD2. Germline lookup yields CDR1 SGHVS and CDR2 FQNEAQ. V shed 6 bases and J 4 bases; nucleotides not matched to a gene: 9. The CDR3 runs to 15 residues. CDR3 sequence: CASRRSGAYPDTQYF. Written as DNA, the CDR3 is TGTGCCAGCAGACGTAGCGGGGCGTACCCAGATACGCAGTATTTT.

This clone was counted only a few times. The chain couples TRBV3-1 (or the pseudogene TRBV3-2) to TRBJ1-3, with 8 positions matching TRBD1. The CDR3 runs 14 residues. Trimming removed 4 bases from V and 4 bases from J; junction bases left unmatched: 3. Germline assignment: CDR1 LGHDT and CDR2 YNNKEL (reference sequence). In DNA, the CDR3 is TGTGCCAGCAGCCCAAGGACAGGGGGAAACACCATATATTTT. Its protein is CASSPRTGGNTIYF.

This clone was detected only once. V is TRBV2 and J is TRBJ2-2; 7 bases align to TRBD1. The CDR3 is 16 amino acids. Germline V gene lookup returns CDR1 SNHLY and CDR2 FYNNEI. J gave up 4 bases and V 4 bases, and 9 bases lay outside the gene matches. CDR3 nucleotide sequence: TGTGCCAGCAGTGTTCCGACAGGGATGGGCACCGGGGAGCTGTTTTTT. Protein product: CASSVPTGMGTGELFF.

This clone was observed a single time. CDR3 nucleotide sequence: TGTGCCAGCTCAAATACAGGGAATGAAAAACTGTTTTTT. Translation: CASSNTGNEKLFF. The chain has TRBV18 and TRBJ1-4, with D perhaps matching TRBD1 (6 bases). CDR1 is KGHSH, CDR2 LQKENI, per germline. The length of the CDR3 is 13 residues. Trimming took off 5 bases at V and 5 bases at J, with 9 bases between the two ends.

The chain joins TRBV7-9 to TRBJ2-2; D not certain. There are 17 residues in the CDR3. Germline V gives CDR1 SEHNR, CDR2 FQNEAQ (reference sequence). V was shortened by 0 bases and J by 4 bases, with 15 bases between the two germline ends. The CDR3 nucleotides read TGTGCCAGCAGCTTAGCGCTTGGAATAACGGGCACCGGGGAGCTGTTTTTT. Its translation is CASSLALGITGTGELFF.

The J gene is TRBJ1-1, the V gene TRBV14, with D maybe TRBD1 (5 bases). The CDR3 is 13 amino acids. V was cut by 0 bases and J by 12 bases, with 14 bases left in between. Germline V gives CDR1 SGHDN, CDR2 FVKESK. The CDR3 here is CASSQDGRETSFF. The CDR3 bases are TGTGCCAGCAGCCAAGATGGCAGGGAAACCTCTTTCTTT.

The chain is built from TRBV28 and TRBJ1-3; 9 bases are shared with TRBD1. CDR1 is MDHEN and CDR2 is SYDVKM in the germline V gene. This CDR3 spans 18 amino acids. With V trimmed by 4 bases and J by 1 base, 11 bases remained unmatched. CDR3 region: CASSSQRTGDLSGNTIYF. As DNA, the CDR3 is TGTGCCAGCAGTTCTCAAAGGACAGGGGACTTATCTGGAAACACCATATATTTT. Filled out from reference TRBV28 and TRBJ1-3, the complete variable domain reads DVKVTQSSRYLVKRTGEKVFLECVQDMDHENMFWYRQDPGLGLRLIYFSYDVKMKEKGDIPEGYSVSREKKERFSLILESASTNQTSMYLCASSSQRTGDLSGNTIYFGEGSWLTVV.

In its sample, this clone was seen a few times. The V gene is TRBV4-1, the J gene TRBJ1-6, with D uncertain. CDR1 and CDR2 from the germline V gene are MGHRA and YSYEKL. This CDR3 has 18 residues. With 0 bases removed from V and 8 bases from J, the gap between germline ends came to 20 bases. Here the CDR3 DNA reads TGCGCCAGCAGCCAAGATGGCCTCGCGGTGACCTCGTATTCACCCCTCCACTTT. The encoded protein is CASSQDGLAVTSYSPLHF.

The gene calls are TRBV7-9 and TRBJ2-3; D is perhaps TRBD2 (5 bases). There are 14 residues in the CDR3. V lost 5 bases, J lost 5 bases, and 14 bases lay in between. CDR1 SEHNR and CDR2 FQNEAQ come from the germline V gene (reference sequence). The chain's CDR3 is CASSRLNGEDTQYF. The CDR3 bases are TGTGCCAGCAGCCGCCTCAACGGGGAAGATACGCAGTATTTT. The complete variable domain, with remaining parts taken from reference TRBV7-9 and TRBJ2-3, reads DTGVSQNPRHKITKRGQNVTFRCDPISEHNRLYWYRQTLGQGPEFLTYFQNEAQLEKSRLLSDRFSAERPKGSFSTLEIQRTEQGDSAMYLCASSRLNGEDTQYFGPGTRLTVL.

The rearrangement links TRBV29-1 to TRBJ2-3; a possible D gene is TRBD2 (7 bases). The V gene lost 2 bases and the J gene lost 5 bases, with 11 bases spanning the gap. This CDR3 spans 13 amino acids. CDR1 is SQVTM and CDR2 is ANQGSEA in the germline V gene. The CDR3 nucleotides are TGCAGCGTTGAACGGGGGGCACAAGATACGCAGTATTTT. Protein sequence: CSVERGAQDTQYF.